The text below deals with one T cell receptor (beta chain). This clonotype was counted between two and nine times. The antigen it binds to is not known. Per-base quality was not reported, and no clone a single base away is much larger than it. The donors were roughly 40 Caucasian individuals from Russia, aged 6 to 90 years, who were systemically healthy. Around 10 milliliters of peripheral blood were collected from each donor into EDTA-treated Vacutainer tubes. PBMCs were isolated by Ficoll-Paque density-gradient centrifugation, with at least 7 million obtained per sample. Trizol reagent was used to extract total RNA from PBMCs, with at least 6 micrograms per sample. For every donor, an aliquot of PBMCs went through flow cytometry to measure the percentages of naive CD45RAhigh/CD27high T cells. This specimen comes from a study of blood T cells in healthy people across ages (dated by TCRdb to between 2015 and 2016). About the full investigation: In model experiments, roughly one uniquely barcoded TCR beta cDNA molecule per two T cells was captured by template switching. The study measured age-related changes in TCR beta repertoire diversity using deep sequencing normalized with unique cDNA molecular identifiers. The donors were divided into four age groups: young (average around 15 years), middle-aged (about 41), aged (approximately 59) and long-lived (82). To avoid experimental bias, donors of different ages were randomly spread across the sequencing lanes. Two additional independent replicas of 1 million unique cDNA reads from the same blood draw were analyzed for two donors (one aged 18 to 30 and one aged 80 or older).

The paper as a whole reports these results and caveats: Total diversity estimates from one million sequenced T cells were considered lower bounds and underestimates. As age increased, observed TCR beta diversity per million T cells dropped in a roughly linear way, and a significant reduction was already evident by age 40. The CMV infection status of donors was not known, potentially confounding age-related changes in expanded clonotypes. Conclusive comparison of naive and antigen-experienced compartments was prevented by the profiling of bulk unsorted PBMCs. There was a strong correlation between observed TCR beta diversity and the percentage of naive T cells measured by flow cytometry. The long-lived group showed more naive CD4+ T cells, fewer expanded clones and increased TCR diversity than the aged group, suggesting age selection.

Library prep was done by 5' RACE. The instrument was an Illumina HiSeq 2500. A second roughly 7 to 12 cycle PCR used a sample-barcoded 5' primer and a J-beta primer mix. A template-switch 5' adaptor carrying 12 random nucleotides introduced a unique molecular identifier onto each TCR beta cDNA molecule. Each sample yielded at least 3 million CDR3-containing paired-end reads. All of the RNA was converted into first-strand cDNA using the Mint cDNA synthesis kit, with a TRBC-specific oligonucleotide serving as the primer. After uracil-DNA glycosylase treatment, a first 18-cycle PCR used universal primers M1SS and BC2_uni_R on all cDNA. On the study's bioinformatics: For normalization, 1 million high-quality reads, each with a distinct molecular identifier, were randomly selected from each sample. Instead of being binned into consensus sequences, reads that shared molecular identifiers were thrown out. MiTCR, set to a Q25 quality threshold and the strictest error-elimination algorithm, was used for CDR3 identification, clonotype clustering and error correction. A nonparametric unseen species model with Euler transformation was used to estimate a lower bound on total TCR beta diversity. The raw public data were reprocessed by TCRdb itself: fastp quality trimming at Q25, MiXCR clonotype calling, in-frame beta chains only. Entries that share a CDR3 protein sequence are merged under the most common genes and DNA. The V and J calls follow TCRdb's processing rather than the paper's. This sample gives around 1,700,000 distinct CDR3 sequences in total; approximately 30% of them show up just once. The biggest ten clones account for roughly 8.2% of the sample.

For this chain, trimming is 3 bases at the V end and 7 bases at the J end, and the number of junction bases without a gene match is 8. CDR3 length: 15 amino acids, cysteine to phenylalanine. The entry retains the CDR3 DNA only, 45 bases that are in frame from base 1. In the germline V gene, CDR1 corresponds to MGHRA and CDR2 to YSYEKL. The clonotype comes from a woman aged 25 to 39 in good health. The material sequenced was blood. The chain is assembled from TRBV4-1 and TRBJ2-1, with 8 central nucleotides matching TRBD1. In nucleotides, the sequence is TGCGCCAGCAGCCATCCTCTCCAGGGGGCAAATGAGCAGTTCTTC. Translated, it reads CASSHPLQGANEQFF.